This T cell receptor (beta chain) was found in a study of T cell changes during pregnancy in multiple sclerosis. Trimming removed 6 bases from V and 6 bases from J, with 18 bases in between. This CDR3 is 14 amino acids long. Germline CDR1 reads SGHRS; CDR2 reads YFSETQ. The method was immunoSEQ multiplex PCR; TCRdb's version includes in-frame clones alone and lacks a portion of them. This sample carries tens of thousands of clones, almost 95% of them seen once, and the ten largest clones take roughly 2%. The material was peripheral blood, obtained in the third trimester of pregnancy. This clonotype originated in a female donor in good health, enrolled as a control in a pregnancy study. This chain joins TRBV5-1 and TRBJ1-2; D not certain. The CDR3 region is CASTLGGSEHGYTF. For the CDR3, the DNA is TGCGCCAGCACCCTCGGCGGTTCAGAACATGGCTACACCTTC. Supplemented by reference TRBV5-1 and TRBJ1-2, the full variable domain reads KAGVTQTPRYLIKTRGQQVTLSCSPISGHRSVSWYQQTPGQGLQFLFEYFSETQRNKGNFPGRFSGRQFSNSRSEMNVSTLELGDSALYLCASTLGGSEHGYTFGSGTRLTVV.